Following are 9 T cell receptor beta chains from one sample sequenced in a study of blood T cell repertoires in COVID-19. Clones were sequenced by immunoSEQ multiplex PCR, and TCRdb holds only the in-frame ones, with some missing. The table shows roughly 120,000 clones, with around 90% occurring only once. Input material: peripheral blood. All receptors come from a human donor in a cohort sampled during active COVID-19.

The chain carries TRBV28 and TRBJ1-2; D remains unclear. Trimming stripped 4 bases from V and 1 base from J, with 13 bases between. The germline gives CDR1 MDHEN, CDR2 SYDVKM. This CDR3 is built from 15 residues. The CDR3 loop reads CASSWVGRRNYGYTF. CDR3 DNA: TGTGCCAGCAGTTGGGTCGGCAGGCGTAACTATGGCTACACCTTC.

This clone was detected a few times. This chain uses TRBV6-2 or TRBV6-3 with TRBJ1-5, with D tentatively TRBD1 (6 bases). The V and J ends lost 2 bases and 2 bases respectively, with 19 bases between them. CDR1 is MNHEY, CDR2 SVGEGT, per germline. The CDR3 extends over 18 amino acids. The CDR3 sequence: CASSYRLGGHSGNQPQHF. As DNA, the CDR3 is TGTGCCAGCAGTTACCGCCTGGGGGGGCATAGTGGCAATCAGCCCCAGCATTTT.

The chain joins TRBV12-3 or TRBV12-4 to TRBJ2-1; D is undetermined. V was cut by 11 bases and J by 7 bases, with 12 bases left in between. This CDR3 has 11 residues. CDR3 DNA: TGTGCCGTTTGGAAGAGGAATGAGCAGTTCTTC. This encodes CAVWKRNEQFF.

The chain employs TRBV27 and TRBJ2-7, with 7 bases lining up with TRBD1. The V and J ends lost 10 bases and 6 bases, in that order; junction bases with no gene match: 12. This CDR3 comprises 13 residues. CDR1 is MNHEY, CDR2 SMNVEV, per germline (reference sequence). CDR3: CATLDRLGGEQYF. The CDR3 DNA sequence: TGTGCCACCCTGGACAGGTTAGGTGGCGAGCAGTACTTC.

The V and J genes are TRBV6-5 and TRBJ1-2; tentative D call: TRBD1 (6 bases). Germline-derived CDR1 and CDR2 are MNHEY and SVGAGI. Trimming stripped 2 bases from V and 3 bases from J, with 16 bases between. The CDR3 is made up of 16 amino acids. Here the CDR3 DNA reads TGTGCCAGCAGTTACGGTACAGGGTTGTCGCACTATGGCTACACCTTC. It specifies CASSYGTGLSHYGYTF.

The chain joins TRBV3-1 (or the pseudogene TRBV3-2) to TRBJ2-7; 15 bases are a match to TRBD2. CDR1 is LGHDT and CDR2 is YNNKEL in the germline V gene (reference sequence). CDR3 length: 20 amino acids. V shed 2 bases and J 4 bases; nucleotides not matched to a gene: 15. The CDR3 DNA reads as TGTGCCAGCAGCCAACCTACCGGGACTAGCGGGAGGTTTTTTTCGTACGAGCAGTACTTC. The encoded protein is CASSQPTGTSGRFFSYEQYF.

The chain joins TRBV7-8 to TRBJ2-3; D unresolved. Trimming took 4 bases from V and 1 from J, leaving 12 bases between them. This CDR3 spans 15 amino acids. Germline lookup yields CDR1 SGHVS and CDR2 FQNEAQ. In DNA, the CDR3 is TGTGCCAGCAGCTCGTTAACACGGGGCACAGATACGCAGTATTTT. Translated: CASSSLTRGTDTQYF.

The rearrangement uses TRBV28 and TRBJ1-1; D is undetermined. This CDR3 has 14 amino acids. Trimming cost V 5 bases and J 1 base, with 11 bases left between them. Germline CDR1 reads MDHEN; CDR2 reads SYDVKM. CDR3 DNA sequence: TGTGCCAGCAGTCCACAAGTTGAGAACACTGAAGCTTTCTTT. Translating gives CASSPQVENTEAFF.

The chain combines TRBV10-3 with TRBJ2-7; TRBD1 agrees at 9 bases. Germline assignment: CDR1 ENHRY and CDR2 SYGVKD. Losses at the gene ends were 10 bases for V and 5 bases for J; bases not matched to a gene: 15. The CDR3 extends over 15 amino acids. Written as DNA, the CDR3 is TGTGCCACCCGGCCCCCGGGACAGGGTAGGAACGAGCAGTACTTC. It is translated as CATRPPGQGRNEQYF.